The entry below gives a single T cell receptor beta chain sequence along with its context. The antigen remains undetermined. The table came from immunoSEQ multiplex PCR; TCRdb's copy has only in-frame clones and leaves some out. This sample yields approximately 47,000 clones, of which 86% are seen a single time; 2.5% belongs to the top ten. This sample was taken from a study of T cells in localized non-small cell lung cancer. Regarding the study as a whole: Adjacent lung held a median roughly 60 of the top 100 tumor clones. T cell clonality was highest in uninvolved adjacent lung, above tumor.

The germline V and J ends were trimmed by 2 bases and 2 bases, with 11 bases remaining between them. Germline lookup yields CDR1 MNHEY and CDR2 SVGAGI. This CDR3 contains 15 residues. V and J are TRBV6-5 and TRBJ2-3, with D possibly being TRBD1 (5 bases). This sample comprised PBMCs, obtained before any cancer treatment. This clonotype originated in a man aged 40-75 years with stage II lung adenocarcinoma. CDR3 sequence: CASSYTRVPTDTQYF. The CDR3 DNA is TGTGCCAGCAGTTACACCAGGGTCCCCACAGATACGCAGTATTTT.